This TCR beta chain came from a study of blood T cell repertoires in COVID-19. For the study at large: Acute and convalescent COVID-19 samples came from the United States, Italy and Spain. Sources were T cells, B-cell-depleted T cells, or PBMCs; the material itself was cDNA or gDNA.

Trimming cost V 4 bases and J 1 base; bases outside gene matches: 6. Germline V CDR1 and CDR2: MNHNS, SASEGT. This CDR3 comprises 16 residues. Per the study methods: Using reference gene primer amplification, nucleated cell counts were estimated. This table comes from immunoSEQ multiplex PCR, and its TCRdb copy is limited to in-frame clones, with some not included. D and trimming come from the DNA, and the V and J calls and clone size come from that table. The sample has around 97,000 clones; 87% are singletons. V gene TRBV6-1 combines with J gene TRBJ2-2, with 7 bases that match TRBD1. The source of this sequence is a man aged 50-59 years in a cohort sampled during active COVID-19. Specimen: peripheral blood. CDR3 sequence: CASSVLPGGNTGELFF. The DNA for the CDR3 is TGTGCCAGCAGTGTTTTGCCAGGGGGGAACACCGGGGAGCTGTTTTTT.